This record looks at one T cell receptor (beta chain) sequence and its context. This clonotype came up a few times. There is no known antigen for this receptor. Base-call qualities are not available, and no considerably larger clone is one nucleotide away. The record originates from a study of human T cells and chemical hapten exposure (dated by TCRdb to the early 2020s). Study-level background: For sensitization, 2% DPC in acetone was applied to a roughly 2 cm by roughly 2 cm area of upper inner arm skin. Peripheral blood TCR repertoire changes were tracked in vivo in alopecia patients during primary and secondary sensitization to the hapten diphenylcyclopropenone (DPC). Blood was sampled from patients pre-sensitization (week 0) and at 2, 6 and about 24 weeks after DPC sensitization. The libraries were sequenced as a pool, and the TCR yield per sample differed mostly because of small variations in library volumes within the pool. Patch testing was performed on the upper back with Finn chambers containing 0.01% DPC, and the patch tests were scored after 6 days according to International Contact Dermatitis Research Group standards. Most of the patients in the cohort were female, and the cohort covered alopecia areata with under or over 50% scalp involvement, alopecia totalis and alopecia universalis. For TCR sequencing, blood came from over 25 alopecia patients at anywhere from one to four time points (pre-sensitization, 2, 6 and 24 weeks). Weekly therapeutic DPC doses were additionally applied to the scalp of patients throughout the roughly 25-week study period. Study-wide findings and limitations: Significantly more large CDR3 similarity clusters were formed by expanded TCRs than by pre-sensitization or healthy control sets, consistent with antigen-driven responses. DPC sensitization did not change the number of TCRs with a frequency above 1 in 1000, and there was no evidence of changes in global repertoire structure. Patch test score was positively correlated with the number of PT1 expanded TCRs, with significance at thresholds 8, 16 and 32 but not at 4. Because all patients had alopecia, a presumed autoimmune disease, the immune response of the patients might differ from that of healthy individuals. Repeated subsampling changed both the strength of the expansion versus patch-test correlation and the threshold at which that correlation became significant.

Reading the label with the study, this specimen's time point is: pre-sensitization, week 0. In light of the paper, this sample's treatment or condition label describes: therapeutic diphenylcyclopropenone sensitization with weekly scalp DPC. Blood at each patch-test visit was drawn before the patch test was applied. Patients were considered eligible if aged 18 to 70, diagnosed with alopecia and deemed suitable for DPC therapy, and patients were excluded if pregnant. Total RNA was extracted from unfractionated whole blood collected in Tempus Blood RNA tubes. Trimmed from V: 2 bases; trimmed from J: 8 bases; junction bases lacking a gene match: 3. The CDR3 measures 13 amino acids from cysteine to phenylalanine. CDR3 DNA is the only sequence kept; it has 39 bases, read in frame from the first base. Taken from the germline V gene, the CDR1 and CDR2 loops are MGHDK and SYGVNS. Library creation used RACE. Data came from a NextSeq 500. During library preparation, unique molecular identifiers were attached to individual cDNA molecules so that TCRs could be counted quantitatively and reproducibly. Each blood RNA sample was used to sequence both TCR alpha and TCR beta chains. From the authors' description of their analysis: Samples had a median of about 96,000 TCRs, with a range from roughly 23,224 to 750,000. The Decombinator software suite was used to annotate the V, J and CDR3 of the TCR reads. For the PS versus PT1 abundance plots, all samples were subsampled to the same number of TCRs (28,000). TCRs were defined as expanded if absent before sensitization and observed at least eight times at the 2-week time point. TCRdb ran its own pipeline on the public reads, namely fastp trimming at Q25 and MiXCR clone calling, and kept in-frame beta chains. Identical CDR3 protein sequences are pooled into one entry, listed with their most common genes and DNA. The V and J calls were determined by TCRdb, not by the authors. The sample table shows roughly 64,000 distinct CDR3 sequences, and approximately 10% are seen once. The top ten hold roughly 4.3% of the sample.

This receptor chain uses TRBV25-1 and TRBJ2-1, with TRBD2 matching 7 junction bases. The sample here was whole blood, taken in connection with sensitization to the hapten diphenylcyclopropenone (DPC). The clonotype originates from a woman aged 40 to 55 with alopecia areata. Some clones in this sample may be carry-over from other donors' samples. The nucleotides are TGTGCCAGCAGTGAAGTAGGGAGGGATGAGCAGTTCTTC. It codes for CASSEVGRDEQFF.